The 10 T cell receptor beta chains below all came from one sample that was sequenced in a study of tumor-infiltrating lymphocytes in localized non-small cell lung cancer. Here immunoSEQ multiplex PCR was the method, and the copy in TCRdb shows in-frame clones only, minus some. This repertoire shows 15,000 to 20,000 clones, 73% found once; its top ten account for around 4%. Sequencing used lung tumor tissue. The receptor source for this set is a human donor with non-small cell lung cancer.

The chain links TRBV2 to TRBJ2-5, with 9 bases matching TRBD2. The V gene end was trimmed by 6 bases and the J gene end by 5 bases; junction bases not matched to a gene: 10. The CDR3 totals 15 residues. CDR1 SNHLY and CDR2 FYNNEI come from the germline V gene. The CDR3 protein is CASRATGTSRETQYF. Here the CDR3 DNA reads TGTGCCAGCAGAGCTACCGGGACTAGCAGGGAGACCCAGTACTTC.

The chain uses TRBV10-3 and TRBJ2-6, with D tentatively TRBD1 (5 bases). Trimming left V 3 bases short and J 0 bases short, with 6 bases between. The CDR3 is made up of 15 amino acids. CDR1 ENHRY and CDR2 SYGVKD come from the germline V gene. For the CDR3, the DNA is TGTGCCATCAGTGACCAGGGCTCTGGGGCCAACGTCCTGACTTTC. Translating it yields CAISDQGSGANVLTF.

This chain connects TRBV5-6 to TRBJ2-4; 8 positions match TRBD1. J lost 9 bases, V lost 4 bases, and 9 bases had no gene match. The germline gives CDR1 SGHDT, CDR2 YYEEEE. CDR3 length: 14 amino acids. CDR3 residues: CASSRQGYTSIQYF. The CDR3 DNA is TGTGCCAGCAGCCGACAGGGGTACACCTCCATTCAGTACTTC.

This chain links TRBV4-1 with TRBJ1-1; weak D call: TRBD1 (5 bases). Germline loops: CDR1 MGHRA, CDR2 YSYEKL. V gave up 9 bases and J gave up 1 base, with 21 bases separating them. The CDR3 length is 16 residues. The CDR3 here is CARGGEGGDENTEAFF. In DNA, the CDR3 is TGCGCCAGGGGGGGGGAGGGCGGGGATGAGAACACTGAAGCTTTCTTT.

The V and J genes are TRBV6-5 and TRBJ2-5, with TRBD1 as a possible D gene (5 bases). Trimming removed 2 bases from V and 5 bases from J, with 15 bases in between. The CDR3 has 15 amino acids. In germline, CDR1 is MNHEY, CDR2 SVGAGI. The CDR3 bases are TGTGCCAGCAGTTACAGGACATTTTCCCCCGAGACCCAGTACTTC. It codes for CASSYRTFSPETQYF.

The chain employs TRBV5-3 and TRBJ2-5, with 10 bases matching TRBD1. Being an ORF, TRBV5-3 has a function that is uncertain. This CDR3 contains 18 residues. After removal of 2 bases from V and 3 bases from J, the junction contained 13 bases not matched to a gene. The CDR3 sequence is CARSFASRNGTGEETQYF. The DNA for the CDR3 is TGTGCCAGAAGCTTTGCCTCCCGAAATGGGACAGGGGAAGAGACCCAGTACTTC.

This chain uses TRBV9 with TRBJ1-2; no clear D gene. Trimming left V 4 bases short and J 8 bases short, with 18 bases between. Germline V gene lookup returns CDR1 SGDLS and CDR2 YYNGEE. This CDR3 is 14 amino acids long. In DNA, the CDR3 is TGTGCCAGCAGCCCCCGCCGTGGGGTGCTCGGCTACACCTTC. The encoded protein is CASSPRRGVLGYTF.

The V gene is TRBV5-8, the J gene TRBJ1-2; weak D call: TRBD1 (5 bases). Germline loops: CDR1 SGHTS, CDR2 YDEGEE. The CDR3 consists of 16 residues. V lost 4 bases and J lost 7, with 23 bases in between. CDR3: CASSQLASTGTSGYTF. CDR3 in DNA: TGTGCCAGCAGCCAACTAGCTTCAACCGGGACCTCTGGCTACACCTTC.

This clone was detected only once. The chain recombines TRBV4-1 with TRBJ1-2, with 7 bases matching TRBD1. The germline V gene encodes CDR1 MGHRA and CDR2 YSYEKL. The length of the CDR3 is 15 residues. With 3 bases clipped from V and 5 bases from J, the junction kept 9 bases outside the gene matches. CDR3 DNA: TGCGCCAGCAGCCAGGACGACAGGGACTCTTATGGCTACACCTTC. Its protein is CASSQDDRDSYGYTF.

This clone was observed a few times. The J gene is TRBJ1-1, the V gene TRBV7-8; D is perhaps TRBD1 (5 bases). The CDR3 contains 14 residues. Trimming stripped 6 bases from V and 4 bases from J, with 15 bases between. Per germline, CDR1 SGHVS and CDR2 FQNEAQ. For the CDR3, the DNA is TGTGCCAGCAGGGGAAACCGGGGGAGCACTGAAGCTTTCTTT. This codes for CASRGNRGSTEAFF.